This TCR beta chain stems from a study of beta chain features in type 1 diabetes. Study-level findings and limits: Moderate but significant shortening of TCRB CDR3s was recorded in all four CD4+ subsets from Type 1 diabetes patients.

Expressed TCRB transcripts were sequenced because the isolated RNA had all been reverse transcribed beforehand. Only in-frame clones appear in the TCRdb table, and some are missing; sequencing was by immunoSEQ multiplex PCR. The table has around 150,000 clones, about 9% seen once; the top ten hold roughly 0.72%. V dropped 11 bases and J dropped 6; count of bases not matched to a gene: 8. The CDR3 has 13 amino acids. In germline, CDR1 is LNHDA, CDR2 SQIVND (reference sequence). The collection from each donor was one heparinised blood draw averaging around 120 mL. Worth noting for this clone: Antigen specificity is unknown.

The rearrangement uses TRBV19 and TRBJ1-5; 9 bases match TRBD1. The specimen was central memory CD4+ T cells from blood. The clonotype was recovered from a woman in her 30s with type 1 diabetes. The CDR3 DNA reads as TGTGCCTGCCGGGACAGGGACGCTCAGCCCCAGCATTTT. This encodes CACRDRDAQPQHF.